This TCR beta chain emerged from a study of PD-1 blockade in classical Hodgkin lymphoma. Study-level results: The authors have not defined what causes the repertoire differences, possibly disease activity or prior therapy. The baseline diversity of complete responders showed similarity to that of newly diagnosed patients.

Concerning this clone: Antigen specificity is unknown.

The time point was: cycle 4 day 1 (C4D1), after 5 to 7 weeks of nivolumab. Every one of the patients relapsed after autologous stem cell transplantation (brentuximab vedotin exposure was variable). V was shortened by 4 bases and J by 2 bases, with 19 bases between the two germline ends. The CDR3 contains 16 residues. Per germline, CDR1 SGHRS and CDR2 YFSETQ. Produced via immunoSEQ multiplex PCR; TCRdb's table is partial and in-frame only. The sample records tens of thousands of clones, nearly 90% being singletons. This receptor was obtained from a human donor with classical Hodgkin lymphoma. This material consisted of peripheral blood mononuclear cells (PBMCs), taken before the fourth cycle of nivolumab. The J gene is TRBJ2-7, the V gene TRBV5-1; D gene unclear. The CDR3 bases are TGCGCCAGCAGCCCGGGCCAGGTGCGGCCGCCCTACGAGCAGTACTTC. Translating gives CASSPGQVRPPYEQYF.